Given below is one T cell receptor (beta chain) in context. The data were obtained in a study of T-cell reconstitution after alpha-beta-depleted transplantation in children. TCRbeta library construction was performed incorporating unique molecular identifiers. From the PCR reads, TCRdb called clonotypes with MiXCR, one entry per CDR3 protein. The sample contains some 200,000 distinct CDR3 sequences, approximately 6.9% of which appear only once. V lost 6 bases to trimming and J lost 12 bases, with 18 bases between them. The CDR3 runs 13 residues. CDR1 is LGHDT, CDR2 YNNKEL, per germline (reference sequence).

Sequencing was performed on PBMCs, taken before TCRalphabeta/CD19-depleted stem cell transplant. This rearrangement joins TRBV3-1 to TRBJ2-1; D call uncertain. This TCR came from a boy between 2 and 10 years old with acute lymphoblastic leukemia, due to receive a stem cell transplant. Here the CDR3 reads CASSPNFHPWQFF. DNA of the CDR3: TGTGCCAGCAGTCCCAATTTCCACCCCTGGCAGTTCTTC.